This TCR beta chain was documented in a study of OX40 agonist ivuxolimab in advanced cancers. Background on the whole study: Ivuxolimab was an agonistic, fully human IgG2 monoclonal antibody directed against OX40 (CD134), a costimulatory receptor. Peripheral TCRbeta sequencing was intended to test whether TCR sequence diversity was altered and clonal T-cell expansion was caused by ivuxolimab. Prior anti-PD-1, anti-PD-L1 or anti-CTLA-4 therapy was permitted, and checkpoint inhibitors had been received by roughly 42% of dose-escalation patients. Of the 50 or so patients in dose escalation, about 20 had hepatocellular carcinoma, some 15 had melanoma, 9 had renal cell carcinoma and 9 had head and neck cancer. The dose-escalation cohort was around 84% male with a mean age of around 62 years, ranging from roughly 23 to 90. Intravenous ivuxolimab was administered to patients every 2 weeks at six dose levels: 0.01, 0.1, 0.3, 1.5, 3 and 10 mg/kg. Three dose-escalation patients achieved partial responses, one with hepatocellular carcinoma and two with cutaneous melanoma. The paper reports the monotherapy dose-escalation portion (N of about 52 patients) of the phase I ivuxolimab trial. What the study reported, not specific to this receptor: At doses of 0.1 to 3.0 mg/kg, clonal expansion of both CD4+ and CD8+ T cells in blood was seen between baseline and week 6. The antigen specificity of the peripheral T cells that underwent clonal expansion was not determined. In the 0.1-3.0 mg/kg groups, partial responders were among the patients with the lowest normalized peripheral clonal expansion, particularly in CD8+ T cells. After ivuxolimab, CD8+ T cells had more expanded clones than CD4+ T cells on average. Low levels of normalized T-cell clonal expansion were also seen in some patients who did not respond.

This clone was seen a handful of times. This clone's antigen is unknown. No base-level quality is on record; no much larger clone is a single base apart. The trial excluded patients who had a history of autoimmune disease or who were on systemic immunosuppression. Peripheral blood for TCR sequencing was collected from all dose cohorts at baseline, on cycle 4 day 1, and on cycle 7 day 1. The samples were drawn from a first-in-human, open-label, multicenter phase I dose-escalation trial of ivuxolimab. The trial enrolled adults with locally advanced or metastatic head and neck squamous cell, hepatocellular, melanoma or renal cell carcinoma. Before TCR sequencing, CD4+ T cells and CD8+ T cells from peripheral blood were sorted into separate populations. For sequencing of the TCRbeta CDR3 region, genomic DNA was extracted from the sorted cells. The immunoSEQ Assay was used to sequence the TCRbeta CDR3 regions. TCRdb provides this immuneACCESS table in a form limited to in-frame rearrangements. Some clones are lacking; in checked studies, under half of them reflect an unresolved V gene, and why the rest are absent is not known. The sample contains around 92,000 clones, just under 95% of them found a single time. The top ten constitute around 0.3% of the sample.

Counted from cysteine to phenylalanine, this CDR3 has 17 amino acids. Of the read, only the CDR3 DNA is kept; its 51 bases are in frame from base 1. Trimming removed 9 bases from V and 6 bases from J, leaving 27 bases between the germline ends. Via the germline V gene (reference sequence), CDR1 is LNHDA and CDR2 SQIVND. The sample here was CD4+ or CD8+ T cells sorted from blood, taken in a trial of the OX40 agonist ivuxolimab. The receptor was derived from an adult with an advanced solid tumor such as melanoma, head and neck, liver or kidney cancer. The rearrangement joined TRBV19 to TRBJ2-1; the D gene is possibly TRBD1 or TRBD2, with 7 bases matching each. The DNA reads TGTGCCAGCCGCCCCCGGGGGAGGGGGCGTGGGTCCAATGAGCAGTTCTTC. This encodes CASRPRGRGRGSNEQFF.